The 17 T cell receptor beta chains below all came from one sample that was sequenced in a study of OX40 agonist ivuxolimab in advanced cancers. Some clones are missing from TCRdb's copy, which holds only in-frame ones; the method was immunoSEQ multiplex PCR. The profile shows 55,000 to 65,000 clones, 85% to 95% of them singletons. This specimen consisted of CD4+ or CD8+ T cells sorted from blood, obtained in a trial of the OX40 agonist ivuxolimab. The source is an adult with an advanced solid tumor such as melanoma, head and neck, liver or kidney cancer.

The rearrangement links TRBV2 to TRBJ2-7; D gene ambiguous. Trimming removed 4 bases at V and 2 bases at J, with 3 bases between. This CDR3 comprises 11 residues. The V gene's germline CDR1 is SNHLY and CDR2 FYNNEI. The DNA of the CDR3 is TGTGCCAGCAGTGCAGCCTACGAGCAGTACTTC. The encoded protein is CASSAAYEQYF.

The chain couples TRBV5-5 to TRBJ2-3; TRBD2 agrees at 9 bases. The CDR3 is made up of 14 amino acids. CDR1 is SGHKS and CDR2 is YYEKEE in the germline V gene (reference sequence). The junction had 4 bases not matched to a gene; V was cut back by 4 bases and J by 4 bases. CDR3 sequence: CASSAGGRADTQYF. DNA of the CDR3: TGTGCCAGCAGCGCGGGAGGGCGGGCAGATACGCAGTATTTT.

The CDR3 region is CASSPETGDQPQHF. The CDR3 DNA is TGTGCCAGCTCACCAGAGACAGGCGACCAGCCCCAGCATTTT. This sequence joins TRBV18 and TRBJ1-5, with D possibly TRBD1 on 6 matching bases. Trimming shortened V by 2 bases and J by 7 bases, and 12 bases separated the two germline ends. Germline CDR1 is KGHSH and CDR2 is LQKENI. The CDR3 totals 14 residues.

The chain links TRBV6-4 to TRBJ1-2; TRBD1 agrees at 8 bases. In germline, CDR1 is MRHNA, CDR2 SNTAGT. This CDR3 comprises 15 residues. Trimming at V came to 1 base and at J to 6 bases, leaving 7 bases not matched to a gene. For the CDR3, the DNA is TGTGCCAGCAGTGACTGGGCAGGGGGCGCGGATGGCTACACCTTC. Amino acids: CASSDWAGGADGYTF.

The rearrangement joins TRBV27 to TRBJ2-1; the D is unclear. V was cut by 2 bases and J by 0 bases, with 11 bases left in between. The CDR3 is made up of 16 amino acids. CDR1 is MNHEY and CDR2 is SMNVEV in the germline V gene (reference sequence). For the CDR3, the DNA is TGTGCCAGCAGTTTAGGTGCCGGAGTCTCCTACAATGAGCAGTTCTTC. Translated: CASSLGAGVSYNEQFF.

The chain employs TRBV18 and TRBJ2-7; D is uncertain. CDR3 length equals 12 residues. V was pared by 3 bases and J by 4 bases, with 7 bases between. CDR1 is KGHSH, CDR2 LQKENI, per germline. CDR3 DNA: TGTGCCAGCTCACCGACCCAGTACGAGCAGTACTTC. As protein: CASSPTQYEQYF.

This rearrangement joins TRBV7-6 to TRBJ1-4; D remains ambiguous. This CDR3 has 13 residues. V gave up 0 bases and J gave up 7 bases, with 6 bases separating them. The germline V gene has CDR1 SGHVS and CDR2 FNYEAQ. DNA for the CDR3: TGTGCCAGCAGCTTAGCTCCCGGTGAAAAACTGTTTTTT. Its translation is CASSLAPGEKLFF.

The CDR3 coding sequence is TGTGCCAGCAGCTACACAGGGGGCCCATGGAATGAGCAGTTCTTC. This translates into CASSYTGGPWNEQFF. The V gene is TRBV11-3, the J gene TRBJ2-1; TRBD1 matches at 9 bases. V shed 4 bases and J 7 bases; nucleotides not matched to a gene: 8. Per germline, CDR1 SGHNT and CDR2 YENEEA. The CDR3 contains 15 residues. The whole variable domain, remainder taken from reference TRBV11-3 and TRBJ2-1, is EAGVVQSPRYKIIEKKQPVAFWCNPISGHNTLYWYLQNLGQGPELLIRYENEEAVDDSQLPKDRFSAERLKGVDSTLKIQPAELGDSAVYLCASSYTGGPWNEQFFGPGTRLTVL.

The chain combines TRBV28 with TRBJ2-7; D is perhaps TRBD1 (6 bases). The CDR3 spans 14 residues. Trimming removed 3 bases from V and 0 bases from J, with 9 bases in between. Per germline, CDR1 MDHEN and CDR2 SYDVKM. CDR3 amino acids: CASSLTGSSYEQYF. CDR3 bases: TGTGCCAGCAGTTTGACAGGTAGCTCCTACGAGCAGTACTTC. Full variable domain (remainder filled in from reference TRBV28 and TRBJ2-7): DVKVTQSSRYLVKRTGEKVFLECVQDMDHENMFWYRQDPGLGLRLIYFSYDVKMKEKGDIPEGYSVSREKKERFSLILESASTNQTSMYLCASSLTGSSYEQYFGPGTRLTVT.

The CDR3 region is CASSLARGQHTGELFF. The DNA for the CDR3 is TGCGCCAGCAGCTTGGCCAGGGGACAGCACACCGGGGAGCTGTTTTTT. The chain joins TRBV5-1 to TRBJ2-2; TRBD1 matches at 7 bases. The V segment lost 0 bases and the J segment 3 bases; nucleotides outside the gene matches: 5. Per germline, CDR1 SGHRS and CDR2 YFSETQ. The CDR3 is made up of 16 amino acids.

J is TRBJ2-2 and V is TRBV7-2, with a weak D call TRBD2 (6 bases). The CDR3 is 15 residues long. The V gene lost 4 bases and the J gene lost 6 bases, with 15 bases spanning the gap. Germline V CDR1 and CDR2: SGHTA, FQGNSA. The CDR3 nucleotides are TGTGCCAGCAGCTCCCGCCCGGGAGTCGCCGGGGAGCTGTTTTTT. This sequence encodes CASSSRPGVAGELFF.

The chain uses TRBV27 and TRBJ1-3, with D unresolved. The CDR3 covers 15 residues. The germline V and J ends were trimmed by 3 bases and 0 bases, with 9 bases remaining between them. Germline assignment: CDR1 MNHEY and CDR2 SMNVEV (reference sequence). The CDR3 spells CASSFRGSSGNTIYF. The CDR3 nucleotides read TGTGCCAGCAGTTTTCGTGGAAGCTCTGGAAACACCATATATTTT.

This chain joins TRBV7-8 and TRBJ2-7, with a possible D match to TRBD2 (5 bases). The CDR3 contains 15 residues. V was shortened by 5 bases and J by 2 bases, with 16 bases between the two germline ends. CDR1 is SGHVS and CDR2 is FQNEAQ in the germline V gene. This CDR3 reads CASSPAVTGTYEQYF. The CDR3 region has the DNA TGTGCCAGCAGCCCAGCTGTGACGGGAACCTACGAGCAGTACTTC.

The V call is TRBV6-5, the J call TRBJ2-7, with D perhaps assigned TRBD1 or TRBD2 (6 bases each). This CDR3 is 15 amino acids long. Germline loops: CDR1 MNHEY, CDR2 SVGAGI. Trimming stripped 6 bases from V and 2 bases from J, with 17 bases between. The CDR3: CASSHGGTHTYEQYF. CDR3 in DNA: TGTGCCAGCAGCCACGGAGGGACACATACCTACGAGCAGTACTTC.

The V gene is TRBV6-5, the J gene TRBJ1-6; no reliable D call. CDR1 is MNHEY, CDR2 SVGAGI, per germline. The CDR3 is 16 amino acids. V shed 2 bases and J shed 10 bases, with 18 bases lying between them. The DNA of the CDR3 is TGTGCCAGCAGTTACGAGGCTGGGGTAATCACCTCACCCCTCCACTTT. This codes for CASSYEAGVITSPLHF.

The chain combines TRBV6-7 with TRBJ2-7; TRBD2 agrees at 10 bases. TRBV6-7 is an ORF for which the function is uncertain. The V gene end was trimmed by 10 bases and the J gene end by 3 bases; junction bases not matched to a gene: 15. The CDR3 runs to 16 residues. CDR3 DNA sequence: TGTGCCAACAGGCTAGCGGGAGCTTTTAAAATCTACGAGCAGTACTTC. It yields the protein CANRLAGAFKIYEQYF.

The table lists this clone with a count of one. CDR3 in DNA: TGTGCCAGCAGCTTAAATCAGATGAACACTGAAGCTTTCTTT. Translation: CASSLNQMNTEAFF. The rearrangement links TRBV25-1 to TRBJ1-1; D gene unclear. With 6 bases removed from V and 0 bases from J, the gap between germline ends came to 11 bases. The CDR3 is 14 residues long. Germline CDR1 MGHDK, CDR2 SYGVNS.